This TCR beta chain was found in a study of T cell repertoires in cytomegalovirus infection. Study background: From public TCR beta signatures came an indication of both CMV infection and matching HLA type. Study observations and caveats: Dominating the ex vivo response were HLA-C-restricted CMV-specific TCR beta clonotypes. Cumulated frequencies of public TCR beta families served to identify carriers of CMV plus the relevant HLA.

TCRdb redid the calling of the reads with MiXCR, one entry per CDR3 protein. The sample includes about 230,000 distinct CDR3 sequences, approximately 7% of them seen just once. Concerning this clonotype itself: The target antigen is unknown.

Per the germline V gene, CDR1 is SGHDN and CDR2 is FVKESK. The length of the CDR3 is 15 residues. Trimming stripped 4 bases from V and 2 bases from J, with 15 bases between. Sequencing was performed on PBMCs. The source is a human donor in good health (CMV status not recorded). Some clones in this sample may be carry-over from other donors' samples. The chain couples TRBV14 to TRBJ2-7, with a weak D call TRBD2 (6 bases). CDR3 sequence reads: CASSLRGGSTYEQYF. The CDR3 DNA sequence: TGTGCCAGCAGCCTCCGTGGAGGGTCTACCTACGAGCAGTACTTC.